Sequencing of this T cell receptor (beta chain) was carried out in a study of shared clonotypes between healthy human individuals. Unmatched junction bases numbered 6, after V lost 0 bases and J lost 4 bases. The CDR3 loop spans 16 amino acids. The V gene's germline CDR1 is LGHNT and CDR2 FRNRAP. Repertoires were generated with immunoSEQ multiplex PCR, while TCRdb's copy carries only in-frame clones and drops some. The sample yields under 850,000 clones, over 60% seen once. This clonotype was sampled from a woman aged 25 to 45 in good health. The chain couples TRBV12-5 to TRBJ1-2; 9 bases are a match to TRBD1. The sequenced sample was memory CD4+ T cells sorted from blood. Subset of the sample: CD45RA-negative fraction. The DNA of the CDR3 is TGTGCTAGTGGTTTGGTAGTCGCGGGACAGGGCTATGGCTACACCTTC. This encodes CASGLVVAGQGYGYTF.